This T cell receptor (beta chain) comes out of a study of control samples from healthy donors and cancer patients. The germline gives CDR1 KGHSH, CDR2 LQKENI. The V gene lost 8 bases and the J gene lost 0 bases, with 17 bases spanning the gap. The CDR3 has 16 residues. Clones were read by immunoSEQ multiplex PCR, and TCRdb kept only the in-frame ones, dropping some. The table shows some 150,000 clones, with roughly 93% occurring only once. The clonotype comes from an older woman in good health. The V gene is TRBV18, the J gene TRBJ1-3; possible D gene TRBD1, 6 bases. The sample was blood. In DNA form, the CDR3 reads TGTGCCAGCACCGAGCTAACAGGGATCTCTGGAAACACCATATATTTT. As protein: CASTELTGISGNTIYF. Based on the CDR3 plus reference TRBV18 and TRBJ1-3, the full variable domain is NAGVMQNPRHLVRRRGQEARLRCSPMKGHSHVYWYRQLPEEGLKFMVYLQKENIIDESGMPKERFSAEFPKEGPSILRIQQVVRGDSAAYFCASTELTGISGNTIYFGEGSWLTVV.